This TCR beta chain was found in a study of T cell clonotyping in hematopoietic cell transplantation. Study-wide findings and caveats: Higher Inverse Simpson Index values in graft donor and pretransplant recipient predicted broader posttransplant TCR diversity. Pathologically expanded recipient clonotypes increased progressively from day 30 to day 180 as diversity fell.

The CDR3 is 13 residues long. V lost 4 bases and J 3 bases, leaving 10 bases between the germline ends. In germline, CDR1 is SEHNR, CDR2 FQNEAQ (reference sequence). Note on this clone: Its antigen is unknown.

Time point noted: recipient sample about 28 days before transplant, after cytoreduction. Recipients were bled about 28 days pretransplant and at posttransplant days 30, 100, 180. Sequencing was performed with immunoSEQ multiplex PCR; in TCRdb, only in-frame clones are kept and a portion is missing. In the table there are approximately 30,000 clones, roughly 84% of which are singletons. The origin of this receptor is a man aged 35-49 years with acute myeloid leukemia. Some clones in this sample may be carry-over from other donors' samples. The chain carries TRBV7-9 and TRBJ2-7; unclear D gene. The sequencing used peripheral blood mononuclear cells, collected before stem cell transplant. The chain's CDR3 is CASSCPSCYEQYF. The CDR3 DNA reads as TGTGCCAGCAGCTGCCCCTCTTGCTACGAGCAGTACTTC.